One sample yielded the 18 T cell receptor beta chains listed below, sequenced in a study of response to subunit inactivated influenza vaccine. Each CDR3 protein is one row after TCRdb ran MiXCR on the RT-PCR reads. The sample includes about 300,000 distinct CDR3 sequences, roughly 22% of them seen just once. The sequencing here drew on PBMCs from blood, taken less than 22 months after vaccination. These receptor sequences come from a man aged 45-69 years who received an inactivated influenza vaccine.

The chain recombines TRBV2 with TRBJ2-7; 7 bases match TRBD2. V dropped 6 bases and J dropped 6; count of bases not matched to a gene: 5. Germline CDR1 and CDR2: SNHLY and FYNNEI. There are 12 residues in the CDR3. In nucleotides, the CDR3 is TGTGCCAGCAGAGAGACTAGCTCCGAGCAGTACTTC. Its protein product is CASRETSSEQYF.

This clonotype was seen more than once but under ten times. CDR3 loop: CASTGTVLYNEQFF. The CDR3 bases are TGTGCCAGCACCGGGACAGTCCTCTACAATGAGCAGTTCTTC. This chain uses TRBV11-1 with TRBJ2-1, with TRBD1 matching 7 bases. The CDR3 covers 14 residues. J gave up 3 bases and V 7 bases, and 6 bases lay outside the gene matches. Germline CDR1 is SGHAT and CDR2 is FQDESV (reference sequence).

In its sample, this clonotype was seen many times. The genes are TRBV11-2 and TRBJ1-1; D unresolved. V was trimmed by 3 bases and J by 2 bases, leaving 4 bases between them. The germline V gene encodes CDR1 SGHAT and CDR2 FQNNGV. The CDR3 runs to 12 residues. CDR3 DNA sequence: TGTGCCAGCAGCTTCAGTAACACTGAAGCTTTCTTT. Amino acid sequence: CASSFSNTEAFF.

The rearrangement joins TRBV20-1 to TRBJ2-3; D may be TRBD1 or TRBD2 (5 bases each). V lost 5 bases and J lost 2, with 17 bases in between. This CDR3 is built from 15 residues. Germline CDR1 reads DFQATT; CDR2 reads SNEGSKA (reference sequence). CDR3 residues: CSASPGTTSTDTQYF. CDR3 nucleotide sequence: TGCAGTGCTTCTCCCGGGACCACCTCCACAGATACGCAGTATTTT.

This chain uses TRBV10-3 with TRBJ2-1, with 10 bases that match TRBD2. Germline CDR1 ENHRY, CDR2 SYGVKD. The CDR3 runs to 16 residues. The junction had 7 bases not matched to a gene; V was cut back by 2 bases and J by 6 bases. CDR3 DNA sequence: TGTGCCATCAGTGAGCAGAGCGGGAGGGCAATCAATGAGCAGTTCTTC. Its translation is CAISEQSGRAINEQFF.

This sequence joins TRBV3-1 and TRBJ2-1, with D possibly matching TRBD2 (5 bases). The CDR3 has 15 amino acids. V was cut by 0 bases and J by 4 bases, with 10 bases left in between. The germline CDR1 and CDR2 sequences are LGHDT and YNNKEL (reference sequence). CDR3 in amino acids: CASSQDLAVYNEQFF. The DNA of the CDR3 is TGTGCCAGCAGCCAAGATCTAGCCGTTTACAATGAGCAGTTCTTC.

This clonotype occurred many times. The chain uses TRBV6-5 and TRBJ1-5; a possible D gene is TRBD1 (5 bases). Germline V gene sequence: CDR1 MNHEY, CDR2 SVGAGI. Trimming left V 4 bases short and J 6 bases short, with 10 bases between. The CDR3 spans 13 residues. The CDR3 loop is CASSSRGGQPQHF. The CDR3 DNA is TGTGCCAGCAGTTCCCGCGGGGGTCAGCCCCAGCATTTT.

This clonotype has a count of ten or more. This sequence joins TRBV6-1 and TRBJ1-5; the D gene is possibly TRBD1 (5 bases). The CDR3 length is 14 residues. In germline, CDR1 is MNHNS, CDR2 SASEGT. The V gene lost 4 bases and the J gene lost 3 bases, with 10 bases spanning the gap. The CDR3: CASSAGLYNQPQHF. The CDR3 coding sequence is TGTGCCAGCAGTGCGGGACTATACAATCAGCCCCAGCATTTT.

The chain joins TRBV18 to TRBJ1-1, with 8 bases aligning to TRBD1. The CDR3 loop spans 12 amino acids. Germline-derived CDR1 and CDR2 are KGHSH and LQKENI. After removal of 3 bases from V and 7 bases from J, the junction contained 1 base not matched to a gene. The CDR3, as DNA: TGTGCCAGCTCACCCGGGACAGGTGAAGCTTTCTTT. Translation: CASSPGTGEAFF. Full variable domain (remainder filled in from reference TRBV18 and TRBJ1-1): NAGVMQNPRHLVRRRGQEARLRCSPMKGHSHVYWYRQLPEEGLKFMVYLQKENIIDESGMPKERFSAEFPKEGPSILRIQQVVRGDSAAYFCASSPGTGEAFFGQGTRLTVV.

The chain combines TRBV5-5 with TRBJ2-7; 7 bases are shared with TRBD1. The J segment lost 0 bases and the V segment lost 0 bases, leaving 6 bases of the junction unmatched. Germline V gene data show CDR1 as SGHKS and CDR2 as YYEKEE (reference sequence). The CDR3 has 16 amino acids. CDR3 nucleotides: TGTGCCAGCAGCTTGGAGGGGGCGGTGAGCTCCTACGAGCAGTACTTC. Translating gives CASSLEGAVSSYEQYF.

The sample holds a few counts of this clonotype. The chain combines TRBV5-1 with TRBJ2-3, with D perhaps TRBD2 (6 bases). V lost 4 bases and J 5 bases, leaving 17 bases between the germline ends. CDR1 is SGHRS and CDR2 is YFSETQ in the germline V gene. The CDR3 length is 15 residues. The CDR3 here is CASSLSRGAIDTQYF. Written as DNA, the CDR3 is TGCGCCAGCAGCCTATCTCGCGGGGCCATAGATACGCAGTATTTT.

This clonotype has just a few counts. V usage is TRBV3-1 and J usage is TRBJ1-2, with D maybe TRBD1 (5 bases). Germline loops: CDR1 LGHDT, CDR2 YNNKEL (reference sequence). V gave up 1 base and J gave up 4 bases, with 13 bases separating them. This CDR3 spans 15 amino acids. Here the CDR3 reads CASSQVSRGGYGYTF. CDR3 nucleotides: TGTGCCAGCAGCCAAGTGTCTAGGGGCGGCTATGGCTACACCTTC.

This clonotype was counted between two and nine times. The chain couples TRBV5-6 to TRBJ2-7, with 7 positions matching TRBD1. This CDR3 is built from 15 residues. The V and J ends lost 5 bases and 2 bases, in that order; junction bases with no gene match: 10. Germline V gene sequence: CDR1 SGHDT, CDR2 YYEEEE. The CDR3 nucleotides are TGTGCCAGCAGTAGACTGGACAGGACCACCTACGAGCAGTACTTC. This encodes CASSRLDRTTYEQYF.

The genes are TRBV6-2 or TRBV6-3 and TRBJ2-7; D remains ambiguous. The CDR3 has 11 residues. Germline-derived CDR1 and CDR2 are MNHEY and SVGEGT. V shed 6 bases and J shed 7 bases, with 10 bases lying between them. The CDR3 DNA reads TGTGCCAGCAGCCCGGAAGGGGAGCAGTACTTC. Translating it yields CASSPEGEQYF.

At least ten counts were recorded for this clonotype. The V call is TRBV15, the J call TRBJ1-5; D might be TRBD1 (5 bases). This CDR3 has 12 amino acids. Trimming cost V 6 bases and J 6 bases, with 9 bases left between them. The V gene's germline CDR1 is LNHNV and CDR2 YYDKDF (reference sequence). CDR3 nucleotide sequence: TGTGCCACCAGTCTAGGGGCTCAGCCCCAGCATTTT. Encoded protein: CATSLGAQPQHF.

The CDR3 DNA is TGTGCCAGCAGCTTAGATCTCGGCAGTGAGCAGTTCTTC. Its translation: CASSLDLGSEQFF. V is TRBV11-2 and J is TRBJ2-1; the D is unclear. This CDR3 contains 13 residues. CDR1 and CDR2 (germline): SGHAT, FQNNGV. The V and J ends lost 0 bases and 9 bases respectively, with 9 bases between them.

There are many counts of this clonotype. The V and J genes are TRBV28 and TRBJ1-1; D is unresolved. Trimming removed 2 bases at V and 4 bases at J, with 8 bases between. This CDR3 has 13 residues. Germline V gene data show CDR1 as MDHEN and CDR2 as SYDVKM. CDR3 bases: TGTGCCAGCAGTTTAATGTTGGTCACTGAAGCTTTCTTT. It yields the protein CASSLMLVTEAFF.

This clonotype was seen a few times. The rearrangement uses TRBV6-1 and TRBJ1-4; weak D call: TRBD1 (5 bases). Germline lookup yields CDR1 MNHNS and CDR2 SASEGT. There are 17 residues in the CDR3. V dropped 7 bases and J dropped 0 bases, with 18 bases sitting between them. The CDR3 loop reads CASNEYPGGATNEKLFF. The CDR3 DNA reads TGTGCCAGCAACGAATACCCGGGAGGGGCAACTAATGAAAAACTGTTTTTT.